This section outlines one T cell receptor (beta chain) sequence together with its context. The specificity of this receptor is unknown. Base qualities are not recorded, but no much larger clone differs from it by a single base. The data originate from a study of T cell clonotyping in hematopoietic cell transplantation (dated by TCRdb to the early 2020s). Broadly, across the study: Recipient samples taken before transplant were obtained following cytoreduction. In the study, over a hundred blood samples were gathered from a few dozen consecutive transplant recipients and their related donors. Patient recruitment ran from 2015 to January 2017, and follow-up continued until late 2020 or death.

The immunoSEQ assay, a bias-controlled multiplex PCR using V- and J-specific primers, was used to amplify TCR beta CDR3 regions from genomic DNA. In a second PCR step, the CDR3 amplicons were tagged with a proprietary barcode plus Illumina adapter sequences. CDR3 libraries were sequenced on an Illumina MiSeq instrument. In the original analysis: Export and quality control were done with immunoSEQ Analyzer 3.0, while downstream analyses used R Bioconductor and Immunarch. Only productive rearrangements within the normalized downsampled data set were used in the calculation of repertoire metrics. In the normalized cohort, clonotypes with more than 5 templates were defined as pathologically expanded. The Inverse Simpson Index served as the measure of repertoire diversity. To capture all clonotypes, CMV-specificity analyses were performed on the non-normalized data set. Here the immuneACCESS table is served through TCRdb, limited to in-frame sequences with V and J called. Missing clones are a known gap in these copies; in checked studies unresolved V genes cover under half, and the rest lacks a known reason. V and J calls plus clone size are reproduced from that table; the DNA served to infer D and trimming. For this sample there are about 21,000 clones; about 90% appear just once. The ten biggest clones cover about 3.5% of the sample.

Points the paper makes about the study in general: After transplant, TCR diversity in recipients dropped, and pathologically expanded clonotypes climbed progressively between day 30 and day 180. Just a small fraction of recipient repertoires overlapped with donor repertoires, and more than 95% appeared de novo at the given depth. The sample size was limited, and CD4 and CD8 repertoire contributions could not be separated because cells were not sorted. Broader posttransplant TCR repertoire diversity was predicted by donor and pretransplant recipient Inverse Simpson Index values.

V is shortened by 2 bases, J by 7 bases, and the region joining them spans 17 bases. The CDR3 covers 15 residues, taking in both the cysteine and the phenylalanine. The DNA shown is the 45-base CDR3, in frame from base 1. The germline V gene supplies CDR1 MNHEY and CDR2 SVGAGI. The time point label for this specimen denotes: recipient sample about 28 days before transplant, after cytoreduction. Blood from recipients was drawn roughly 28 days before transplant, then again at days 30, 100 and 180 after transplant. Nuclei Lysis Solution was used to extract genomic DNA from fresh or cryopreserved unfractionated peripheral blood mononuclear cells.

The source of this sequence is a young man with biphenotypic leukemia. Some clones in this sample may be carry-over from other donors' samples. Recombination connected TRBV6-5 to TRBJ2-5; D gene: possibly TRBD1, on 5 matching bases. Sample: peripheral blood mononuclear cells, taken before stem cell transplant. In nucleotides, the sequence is TGTGCCAGCAGTTACGAAGGGGTGGCTTATTGGACCCAGTACTTC. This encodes CASSYEGVAYWTQYF.